This T cell receptor beta chain comes out of a study of blood T cells in healthy people across ages. The study's findings and limits: Changes seen in expanded clonotypes were possibly confounded by donor CMV status left unknown.

Sample-barcoded 5' priming and a J-beta primer mix drove a second PCR of about 7 to 12 cycles. Via MiXCR, TCRdb re-called the 5' RACE reads, giving one row per CDR3 protein. Altogether about 1.4 million distinct CDR3 sequences are present, almost 60% being singletons, with the ten largest covering 6.5% to 8%. On this clonotype: Its target is unknown.

Trimming removed 3 bases at V and 6 bases at J, with 7 bases between. This CDR3 contains 12 residues. Germline V gene lookup returns CDR1 SNHLY and CDR2 FYNNEI. The TCR sequence derives from a man between 18 and 29 years old in good health. Sequencing was carried out using blood. The chain employs TRBV2 and TRBJ2-3; D not resolved. In DNA form, the CDR3 reads TGTGCCAGCAGTGAGCTCCAGGATACGCAGTATTTT. As protein: CASSELQDTQYF.